The rows below give T cell receptor beta chains drawn from one sample of a study of response to subunit inactivated influenza vaccine. TCRdb redid the calling of the RT-PCR reads with MiXCR, one entry per CDR3 protein. The profile covers 200,000 to 300,000 distinct CDR3 sequences, with approximately 12% appearing a single time and about 8% taken by the ten largest. The sequenced sample was non-naive T cells sorted from PBMCs, obtained roughly 15 days before vaccination. These receptors all come from a man over 45 who received an inactivated influenza vaccine. CDR3s include the opening cysteine and the closing phenylalanine or tryptophan. A D gene is named only where the DNA matches it firmly. Not all rows give a size; the values are once, few, many and, for expanded clones, a class.

size: -
D: -
J: TRBJ2-1
V: TRBV12-3/TRBV12-4
CDR3: CASSLGAARSNEQFF
DNA: TGTGCCAGCAGTTTAGGAGCGGCACGGAGCAATGAGCAGTTCTTC

size: many
D: -
J: TRBJ1-5
V: TRBV12-3/TRBV12-4
CDR3: CASSLGAGQPQHF
DNA: TGTGCCAGCAGTTTGGGCGCAGGTCAGCCCCAGCATTTT

size: few
D: -
J: TRBJ1-2
V: TRBV14
CDR3: CASSQGTGTRNYGYTF
DNA: TGTGCCAGCAGCCAAGGAACCGGGACAAGAAACTATGGCTACACCTTC

size: few
D: -
J: TRBJ2-1
V: TRBV6-6
CDR3: CASSLSSLEQFF
DNA: TGTGCCAGCAGTCTCTCTAGCCTTGAGCAGTTCTTC

size: many
D: TRBD2
J: TRBJ2-1
V: TRBV29-1
CDR3: CSGRAGGGNEQFF
DNA: TGCAGCGGAAGAGCGGGAGGGGGCAATGAGCAGTTCTTC

size: few
D: TRBD2
J: TRBJ2-5
V: TRBV18
CDR3: CASSPLAGVTSGETQYF
DNA: TGTGCCAGCTCACCTCTAGCGGGAGTTACCTCGGGGGAGACCCAGTACTTC

size: -
D: -
J: TRBJ2-6
V: TRBV4-2
CDR3: CASSQVGSGANVLTF
DNA: TGTGCCAGCAGCCAAGTAGGCTCTGGGGCCAACGTCCTGACTTTC

size: many
D: TRBD2
J: TRBJ2-7
V: TRBV7-6
CDR3: CASSEIAGSSYEQYF
DNA: TGTGCCAGCAGCGAAATAGCGGGTAGCTCCTACGAGCAGTACTTC

size: many
D: TRBD1
J: TRBJ2-7
V: TRBV12-3/TRBV12-4
CDR3: CASSLGTGGEQYF
DNA: TGTGCCAGCAGCCTAGGGACAGGGGGTGAGCAGTACTTC

size: many
D: TRBD1
J: TRBJ1-6
V: TRBV4-3
CDR3: CASSQDSGGNSPLHF
DNA: TGCGCCAGCAGCCAAGATTCAGGGGGTAATTCACCCCTCCACTTT

size: -
D: TRBD2
J: TRBJ2-1
V: TRBV15
CDR3: CATSREGGRRNNEQFF
DNA: TGTGCCACCAGCAGAGAAGGCGGGAGAAGGAACAATGAGCAGTTCTTC

size: -
D: TRBD2
J: TRBJ2-1
V: TRBV28
CDR3: CASSSRDWRENPFF
DNA: TGTGCCAGCAGCTCCCGCGATTGGCGGGAGAATCCGTTCTTC

size: few
D: TRBD1
J: TRBJ1-4
V: TRBV2
CDR3: CASSEQGATNEKLFF
DNA: TGTGCCAGCAGTGAACAGGGGGCAACTAATGAAAAACTGTTTTTT

size: -
D: TRBD2
J: TRBJ2-5
V: TRBV7-2
CDR3: CASGTSETQYF
DNA: TGTGCCAGCGGGACTAGCGAGACCCAGTACTTC

size: many
D: -
J: TRBJ1-5
V: TRBV20-1
CDR3: CSAKGGNQPQHF
DNA: TGCAGTGCTAAAGGAGGCAATCAGCCCCAGCATTTT